This T cell receptor beta chain is from a study of preoperative IRX-2 immunotherapy in early breast cancer. Treatment described: preoperative locoregional IRX-2 cytokine immunotherapy. Preoperative locoregional IRX-2 cytokine immunotherapy was tested in the phase Ib source study. The repertoire was sequenced with immunoSEQ multiplex PCR; TCRdb's copy has only in-frame clones and lacks some. The sample consists of over 60,000 clones, approximately 94% of them appearing once. The CDR3 runs to 16 residues. V lost 5 bases to trimming and J lost 6 bases; unmatched junction nucleotides: 11. CDR1 MDHEN and CDR2 SYDVKM come from the germline V gene.

Sampling was carried out from a patient treated with IRX-2 immunotherapy. J is TRBJ1-5 and V is TRBV28; 9 bases match TRBD1. The source of this sequence is a human donor with breast cancer. This CDR3 reads CASSLPLSDRGQPQHF. The CDR3 DNA reads TGTGCCAGCAGTCTTCCCCTCTCGGACAGGGGTCAGCCCCAGCATTTT.